This TCR beta chain was recorded in a study of T cell responses to AZD1222 COVID-19 vaccine. Study-level points and caveats: Close to half of spike-specific TCRs reportedly recognize unmutated variant regions.

Data came from immunoSEQ multiplex PCR; TCRdb stores just in-frame clones and leaves some out. Of 90,000 to 120,000 clones listed, about 89% are singletons. Comment on this clone: Antigen: not known.

The CDR3 has 14 amino acids. The junction had 8 bases not matched to a gene; V was cut back by 8 bases and J by 5 bases. Germline CDR1 and CDR2: MNHEY and SMNVEV (reference sequence). The sequencing used peripheral blood, collected on day 0 of AZD1222 vaccination. This rearrangement joins TRBV27 to TRBJ2-2; 7 positions agree with TRBD2. The clonotype originates from an adult in good health. In DNA, the CDR3 is TGTGCCAGCGGAGGCGGGAGAGATACCGGGGAGCTGTTTTTT. It is translated as CASGGGRDTGELFF.